A selection of T cell receptor beta chains follows, all from one sample in a study of blood T cell repertoires in COVID-19. Data came from immunoSEQ multiplex PCR; TCRdb stores just in-frame clones and leaves some out. Among 150,000 to 200,000 clones listed, about 88% were seen once. What was sequenced was peripheral blood. These receptors originate from a human donor in a cohort sampled during active COVID-19. Each CDR3 is given with its conserved first and last residue. D genes are given only for firm matches. Some rows have no size entry. The others give once, few or many, or a class for an expanded clone.

D gene: TRBD1
clone size: -
J gene: TRBJ1-6
V gene: TRBV6-1
CDR3 protein: CASSDGTGAPVALHF
CDR3 DNA: TGTGCCAGCAGTGACGGGACAGGGGCCCCAGTGGCCCTCCACTTT

D gene: -
clone size: -
J gene: TRBJ2-7
V gene: TRBV4-1
CDR3 protein: CASSQGASLAGNRYEQYF
CDR3 DNA: TGCGCCAGCAGCCAAGGCGCCTCGTTAGCAGGGAACCGCTACGAGCAGTACTTC

D gene: -
clone size: few
J gene: TRBJ2-2
V gene: TRBV3-1/TRBV3-2
CDR3 protein: CASSQEIGGSGTGELFF
CDR3 DNA: TGTGCCAGCAGCCAAGAGATAGGGGGATCGGGCACCGGGGAGCTGTTTTTT

D gene: TRBD2
clone size: -
J gene: TRBJ2-5
V gene: TRBV5-1
CDR3 protein: CASSFSGRAGETQYF
CDR3 DNA: TGCGCCAGCAGCTTCAGCGGGAGGGCCGGAGAGACCCAGTACTTC

D gene: TRBD1
clone size: once
J gene: TRBJ2-7
V gene: TRBV3-1/TRBV3-2
CDR3 protein: CASSQEVRGPYEQYF
CDR3 DNA: TGTGCCAGCAGCCAAGAAGTGAGGGGGCCCTACGAGCAGTACTTC

D gene: TRBD1
clone size: -
J gene: TRBJ1-6
V gene: TRBV5-4
CDR3 protein: CASSPRDRGYSPLHF
CDR3 DNA: TGTGCCAGCAGCCCGAGGGACAGAGGATACTCACCCCTCCACTTT

D gene: -
clone size: -
J gene: TRBJ2-7
V gene: TRBV15
CDR3 protein: CATSIGESYEQYF
CDR3 DNA: TGTGCCACCAGCATCGGGGAATCCTACGAGCAGTACTTC

D gene: TRBD1
clone size: -
J gene: TRBJ1-1
V gene: TRBV5-1
CDR3 protein: CASSLGGQGAMNTEAFF
CDR3 DNA: TGCGCCAGCAGCTTGGGAGGACAGGGCGCCATGAACACTGAAGCTTTCTTT

D gene: TRBD1
clone size: -
J gene: TRBJ2-7
V gene: TRBV18
CDR3 protein: CASSPRQGLTYEQYF
CDR3 DNA: TGTGCCAGCTCACCACGACAGGGCCTTACCTACGAGCAGTACTTC

D gene: TRBD1
clone size: -
J gene: TRBJ2-6
V gene: TRBV10-3
CDR3 protein: CAISDMGQGSGANVLTF
CDR3 DNA: TGTGCCATCAGTGATATGGGACAGGGCTCTGGGGCCAACGTCCTGACTTTC

D gene: -
clone size: few
J gene: TRBJ2-5
V gene: TRBV6-2/TRBV6-3
CDR3 protein: CASSYYGPGLGETQYF
CDR3 DNA: TGTGCCAGCAGTTACTACGGTCCAGGGTTGGGGGAGACCCAGTACTTC

D gene: TRBD1
clone size: -
J gene: TRBJ2-5
V gene: TRBV5-1
CDR3 protein: CASSLVAVTGVETQYF
CDR3 DNA: TGCGCCAGCAGCTTGGTCGCCGTGACAGGGGTAGAGACCCAGTACTTC

D gene: -
clone size: -
J gene: TRBJ1-6
V gene: TRBV2
CDR3 protein: CASSNGVQSPLHF
CDR3 DNA: TGTGCCAGCAGTAACGGGGTTCAGTCACCCCTCCACTTT

D gene: TRBD2
clone size: -
J gene: TRBJ2-2
V gene: TRBV5-6
CDR3 protein: CASSFEAPGGTGELFF
CDR3 DNA: TGTGCCAGCAGCTTTGAGGCCCCGGGAGGGACCGGGGAGCTGTTTTTT

D gene: -
clone size: -
J gene: TRBJ1-2
V gene: TRBV7-8
CDR3 protein: CASSLAPGAYGYTF
CDR3 DNA: TGTGCCAGCAGCTTAGCCCCAGGGGCCTATGGCTACACCTTC

D gene: TRBD1
clone size: -
J gene: TRBJ1-1
V gene: TRBV28
CDR3 protein: CASRIAYRGTMNTEAFF
CDR3 DNA: TGTGCCAGCAGAATTGCCTACAGGGGGACAATGAACACTGAAGCTTTCTTT

D gene: TRBD1
clone size: -
J gene: TRBJ2-7
V gene: TRBV20-1
CDR3 protein: CSASQGEGYEQYF
CDR3 DNA: TGCAGTGCTAGTCAGGGGGAAGGCTACGAGCAGTACTTC

D gene: -
clone size: -
J gene: TRBJ2-7
V gene: TRBV30
CDR3 protein: CAWRNRDFRSSYEQYF
CDR3 DNA: TGTGCCTGGAGGAACCGGGACTTTAGGAGCTCCTACGAGCAGTACTTC

D gene: -
clone size: -
J gene: TRBJ1-1
V gene: TRBV27
CDR3 protein: CASSLRGRVTEAFF
CDR3 DNA: TGTGCCAGCAGTTTAAGAGGCAGGGTCACTGAAGCTTTCTTT

D gene: TRBD1
clone size: -
J gene: TRBJ2-2
V gene: TRBV7-9
CDR3 protein: CASSRQTGGPGELFF
CDR3 DNA: TGTGCCAGCAGTCGTCAGACAGGGGGCCCCGGGGAGCTGTTTTTT

D gene: TRBD2
clone size: -
J gene: TRBJ2-1
V gene: TRBV24-1
CDR3 protein: CATSVGAGGPNEQFF
CDR3 DNA: TGTGCCACCAGTGTAGGAGCGGGAGGCCCCAATGAGCAGTTCTTC

D gene: -
clone size: -
J gene: TRBJ1-1
V gene: TRBV5-1
CDR3 protein: CASSLEHRNTEAFF
CDR3 DNA: TGCGCCAGCAGCTTGGAGCACAGGAACACTGAAGCTTTCTTT

D gene: TRBD1
clone size: -
J gene: TRBJ2-5
V gene: TRBV6-5
CDR3 protein: CASSQGAHLETQYF
CDR3 DNA: TGTGCCAGCAGTCAGGGGGCGCATTTGGAGACCCAGTACTTC

D gene: TRBD1
clone size: -
J gene: TRBJ2-1
V gene: TRBV28
CDR3 protein: CASSLFTRGNNEQFF
CDR3 DNA: TGTGCCAGCAGTTTATTCACCAGGGGGAACAATGAGCAGTTCTTC

D gene: -
clone size: -
J gene: TRBJ2-7
V gene: TRBV6-5
CDR3 protein: CASRATNRGYEQYF
CDR3 DNA: TGTGCCAGCAGGGCGACAAACCGGGGCTACGAGCAGTACTTC

D gene: -
clone size: -
J gene: TRBJ2-2
V gene: TRBV20-1
CDR3 protein: CSASAGANTGELFF
CDR3 DNA: TGCAGTGCTAGTGCCGGAGCAAACACCGGGGAGCTGTTTTTT

D gene: -
clone size: -
J gene: TRBJ2-3
V gene: TRBV5-6
CDR3 protein: CASSQPEVTDTQYF
CDR3 DNA: TGTGCCAGCAGCCAGCCGGAGGTCACAGATACGCAGTATTTT